A selection of T cell receptor beta chains follows, all from one sample in a study of memory CD4+ T cells and cytomegalovirus serostatus. Sequenced by immunoSEQ multiplex PCR; TCRdb stores in-frame clones only, minus some. This sample has 50,000 or so clones, with 82% found just once. Source material: memory CD4+ T cells from blood. The receptors stem from an adult in good health and CMV-seronegative. The CDR3 runs from the conserved cysteine through the conserved F or W. D genes are given only for firm matches. Size values are once, few and many counts, or a class for expanded clones, and some rows have none.

V gene	D gene	J gene	clone size	CDR3 DNA	CDR3 protein
TRBV5-5	TRBD2	TRBJ2-3	.	TGTGCCAGCAGCCACGGACTAGCTCTCACAGATACGCAGTATTTT	CASSHGLALTDTQYF
TRBV5-4	TRBD1	TRBJ1-2	.	TGTGCCAGCAGCTTACCGGGACAGGGACTCTATGGCTACACCTTC	CASSLPGQGLYGYTF
TRBV7-9	.	TRBJ2-7	.	TGTGCCAGCAGCTTAACACAGGAAACCTACGAGCAGTACTTC	CASSLTQETYEQYF
TRBV25-1	.	TRBJ1-6	once	TGTGCCAGCAGTGAATCCGTGGGGAATTCACCCCTCCACTTT	CASSESVGNSPLHF
TRBV10-1	TRBD2	TRBJ2-7	.	TGCGCCAGCAGTGGGACTAGCGGGGCTTGCTCCTACGAGCAGTACTTC	CASSGTSGACSYEQYF
TRBV7-8	.	TRBJ1-2	.	TGTGCCGCCGCAAGAGGGGCGGACTATGGCTACACCTTC	CAAARGADYGYTF
TRBV9	.	TRBJ2-5	.	TGTGCCAGCAGCACACAGGACGGGCAAGAGACCCAGTACTTC	CASSTQDGQETQYF
TRBV11-2	.	TRBJ1-1	.	TGTGCCAGCAGCCATCCAGGACGGAACACTGAAGCTTTCTTT	CASSHPGRNTEAFF
TRBV11-2	.	TRBJ1-4	once	TGTGCCAGCAGCCCGCCGGGAAGCCGACGAGAAAAACTGTTTTTT	CASSPPGSRREKLFF
TRBV7-9	.	TRBJ1-4	few	TGTGCCAGCAGCCCTCTCCGGGGGAATGAAAAACTGTTTTTT	CASSPLRGNEKLFF
TRBV28	.	TRBJ1-2	.	TGTGCCAGCAGTTTAATCGGGGCTAACTATGGCTACACCTTC	CASSLIGANYGYTF
TRBV28	TRBD2	TRBJ2-1	.	TGTGCCAGCAGTCCCTTATGGGGACTAGCGGGGGGTACTAGCTCCTACAATGAGCAGTTCTTC	CASSPLWGLAGGTSSYNEQFF
TRBV6-6	.	TRBJ2-1	.	TGTGCCAGCAGTGATACAGGGAGCTCCTACAATGAGCAGTTCTTC	CASSDTGSSYNEQFF
TRBV7-2	.	TRBJ2-7	.	TGTGCCAGCAGCTTAGTAGGGAGCTCCTACGAGCAGTACTTC	CASSLVGSSYEQYF
TRBV9	.	TRBJ1-1	.	TGTGCCAGCAGGAGGGAGGGAGGCACTGAAGCTTTCTTT	CASRREGGTEAFF
TRBV7-9	.	TRBJ1-1	.	TGTGCCAGCACCCGAATGGGGGGCATGGTAACTGAAGCTTTCTTT	CASTRMGGMVTEAFF
TRBV13	TRBD1	TRBJ2-2	.	TGTGCCAGCAGCTCTCGGGACAGGGACACCGGGGAGCTGTTTTTT	CASSSRDRDTGELFF
TRBV19	.	TRBJ1-5	.	TGTGCCAGTAGTCCGGGACGGCTTTCCGAGGCCCAGCATTTT	CASSPGRLSEAQHF
TRBV4-3	TRBD1	TRBJ1-4	.	TGCGCCAGCAGCCAAGATCCAGGGGGAGACGAAAAACTGTTTTTT	CASSQDPGGDEKLFF
TRBV6-6	.	TRBJ2-7	.	TGTGCCAGCAGTCCTCTCTACGAGCAGTACTTC	CASSPLYEQYF
TRBV20-1	.	TRBJ2-3	once	TGCAGTGCTAGTAGTGCAGATACGCAGTATTTT	CSASSADTQYF
TRBV6-5	.	TRBJ2-2	.	TGTGCCAGCAGCCCCCTGGGGGGACACACCGGGGAGCTGTTTTTT	CASSPLGGHTGELFF
TRBV29-1	.	TRBJ1-2	.	TGCAGCGTTGTGAAAGGCTCTAACTATGGCTACACCTTC	CSVVKGSNYGYTF
TRBV29-1	.	TRBJ1-2	.	TGCAGCGTTGAAGATCTGTATGGGAGAGATGGCTACACCTTC	CSVEDLYGRDGYTF
TRBV7-6	.	TRBJ1-2	once	TGTGCCAGCAGCTTAGCCCCTGGGGCGGGAGACTATGGCTACACCTTC	CASSLAPGAGDYGYTF
TRBV10-3	.	TRBJ1-5	few	TGTGCCATCACCGCGGACCCGGGACATCAGCCCCAGCATTTT	CAITADPGHQPQHF
TRBV7-6	TRBD1	TRBJ2-1	.	TGTGCCAGCAGCCGCGGACAGGGGGGGAACAATGAGCAGTTCTTC	CASSRGQGGNNEQFF
TRBV5-1	TRBD1	TRBJ2-1	.	TGCGCCAGCAGCGGCACAACCTTGGACAGGGGTATCTACAATGAGCAGTTCTTC	CASSGTTLDRGIYNEQFF
TRBV10-3	.	TRBJ1-1	.	TGTGCCATCGGGACGTTGATGGGGACTGAAGCTTTCTTT	CAIGTLMGTEAFF
TRBV18	TRBD1	TRBJ1-3	.	TGTGCCAGCTCGCGCGGGACAGACTCTGGAAACACCATATATTTT	CASSRGTDSGNTIYF
TRBV5-4	.	TRBJ1-2	.	TGTGCCAGCAGCGGCAGATTTCAGTATGGCTACACCTTC	CASSGRFQYGYTF
TRBV4-1	TRBD1	TRBJ1-4	.	TGCGCCAGCAGCCAAGCCGGGACAGATAATGAAAAACTGTTTTTT	CASSQAGTDNEKLFF
TRBV7-3	TRBD1	TRBJ2-3	once	TGTGCCAGCAGAAGGACAGGGACGAGCACAGATACGCAGTATTTT	CASRRTGTSTDTQYF
TRBV5-1	.	TRBJ1-1	.	TGCGCCAGCAGAGGACAGCCCCCGAAGAACACTGAAGCTTTCTTT	CASRGQPPKNTEAFF
TRBV29-1	.	TRBJ2-7	.	TGCAGCGCTACGGGAGATTACGAGCAGTACTTC	CSATGDYEQYF
TRBV5-1	TRBD1	TRBJ2-3	.	TGCGCCAGCAGCTTGGGAGGGGGCCGCACAGATACGCAGTATTTT	CASSLGGGRTDTQYF
TRBV19	TRBD1	TRBJ2-2	.	TGTGCCACCACAGGGGCCAACACCGGGGAGCTGTTTTTT	CATTGANTGELFF
TRBV5-1	.	TRBJ2-1	.	TGCGCCAGCAGCTTATCCGGGTCCCCCTACAATGAGCAGTTCTTC	CASSLSGSPYNEQFF
TRBV18	TRBD1	TRBJ1-2	.	TGTGCCAGCTCACCCGGACAGGTCCTCAATGAGGGCTACACCTTC	CASSPGQVLNEGYTF
TRBV6-4	.	TRBJ1-2	.	TGTGCCAGCAGGCCTGATGGCGGTGGCTACACCTTC	CASRPDGGGYTF
TRBV5-1	.	TRBJ2-5	.	TGCGCCAGCAGCTTGTTGGCAGGGACCCAAGAGACCCAGTACTTC	CASSLLAGTQETQYF
TRBV15	TRBD2	TRBJ2-1	.	TGTGCCACCAGCAGGTCGCTAAGCGGGGGGAGCTCCTACAATGAGCAGTTCTTC	CATSRSLSGGSSYNEQFF
TRBV6-6	.	TRBJ1-1	.	TGTGCCAGCTCTGCTCTGAGCACTGAAGCTTTCTTT	CASSALSTEAFF
TRBV5-1	.	TRBJ1-3	.	TGCGCCAGCAGCTTGGGGCGGGGAGCTGGAAACACCATATATTTT	CASSLGRGAGNTIYF